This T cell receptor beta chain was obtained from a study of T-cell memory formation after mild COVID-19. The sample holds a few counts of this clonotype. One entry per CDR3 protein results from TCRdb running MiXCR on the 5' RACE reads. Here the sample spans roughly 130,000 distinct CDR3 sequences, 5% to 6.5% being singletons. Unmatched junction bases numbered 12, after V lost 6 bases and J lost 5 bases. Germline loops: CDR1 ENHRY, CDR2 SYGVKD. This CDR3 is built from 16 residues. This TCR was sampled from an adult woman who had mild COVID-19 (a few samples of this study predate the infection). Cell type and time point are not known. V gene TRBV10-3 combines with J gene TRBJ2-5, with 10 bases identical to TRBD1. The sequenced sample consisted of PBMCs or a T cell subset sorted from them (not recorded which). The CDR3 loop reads CAISPGQGYGKETQYF. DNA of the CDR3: TGTGCCATCAGCCCGGGACAGGGGTATGGCAAGGAGACCCAGTACTTC.